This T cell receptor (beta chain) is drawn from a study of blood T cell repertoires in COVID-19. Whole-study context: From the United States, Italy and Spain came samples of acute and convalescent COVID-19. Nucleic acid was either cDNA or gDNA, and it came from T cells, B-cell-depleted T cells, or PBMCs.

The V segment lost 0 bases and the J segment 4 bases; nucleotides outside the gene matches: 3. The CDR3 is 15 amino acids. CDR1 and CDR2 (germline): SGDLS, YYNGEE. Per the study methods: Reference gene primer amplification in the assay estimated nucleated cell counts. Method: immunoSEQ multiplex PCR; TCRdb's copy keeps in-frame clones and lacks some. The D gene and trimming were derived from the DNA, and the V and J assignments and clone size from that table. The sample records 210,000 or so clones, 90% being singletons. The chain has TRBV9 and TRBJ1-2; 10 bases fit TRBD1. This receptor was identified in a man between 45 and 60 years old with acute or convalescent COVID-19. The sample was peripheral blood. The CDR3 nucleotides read TGTGCCAGCAGCGTAGAAGGGACAGGGGTCTATGGCTACACCTTC. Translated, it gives CASSVEGTGVYGYTF.